The sequence of this T cell receptor beta chain was determined in a study of OX40 agonist ivuxolimab in advanced cancers. TCRdb keeps only in-frame clones here, not all; method: immunoSEQ multiplex PCR. The repertoire holds 90,000 to 100,000 clones, around nine tenths seen once, with around 0.8% in the top ten. In this sample, this clone turned up once. This CDR3 region has 14 residues. Germline V gene data show CDR1 as SEHNR and CDR2 as FQNEAQ (reference sequence). The V end lost 10 bases, the J end lost 0 bases, and 13 bases lay between the germline ends. The sequence derives from an adult with an advanced solid tumor such as melanoma, head and neck, liver or kidney cancer. The chain couples TRBV7-9 to TRBJ1-3; no clear D gene. This sample comprised CD4+ or CD8+ T cells sorted from blood, obtained in a trial of the OX40 agonist ivuxolimab. CDR3 region: CATQLSSSGNTIYF. The CDR3 DNA sequence: TGTGCCACCCAGCTCTCCAGCTCTGGAAACACCATATATTTT.